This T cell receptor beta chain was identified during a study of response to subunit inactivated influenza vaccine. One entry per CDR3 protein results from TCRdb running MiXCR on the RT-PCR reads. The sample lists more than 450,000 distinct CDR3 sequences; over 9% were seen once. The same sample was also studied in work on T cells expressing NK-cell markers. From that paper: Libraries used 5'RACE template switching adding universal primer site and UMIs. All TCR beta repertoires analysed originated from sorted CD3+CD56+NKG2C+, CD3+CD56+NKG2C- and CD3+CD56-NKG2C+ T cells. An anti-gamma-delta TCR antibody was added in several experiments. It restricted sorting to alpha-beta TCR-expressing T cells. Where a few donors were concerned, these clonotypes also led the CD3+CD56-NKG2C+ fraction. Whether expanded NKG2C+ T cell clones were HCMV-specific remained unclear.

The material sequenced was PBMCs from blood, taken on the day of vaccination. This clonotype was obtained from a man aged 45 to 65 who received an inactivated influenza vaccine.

CDR3 DNA: TGTGCCAGCTCACCACACAGGGATGAAAAACTGTTTTTT. It translates to CASSPHRDEKLFF. The chain employs TRBV18 and TRBJ1-4; D is possibly TRBD1 (6 bases). This CDR3 is built from 13 residues. The V gene's germline CDR1 is KGHSH and CDR2 LQKENI. Trimming took off 1 base at V and 6 bases at J, with 6 bases between the two ends.